This T cell receptor (beta chain) was identified during a study of T cell responses to AZD1222 COVID-19 vaccine. General observations from the study: The sample set comprised mostly white British donors with more females, and clonal diversity was possibly underestimated.

Only in-frame clones appear in the TCRdb table, and some are missing; sequencing was by immunoSEQ multiplex PCR. Among fewer than 130,000 clones listed, 87% were seen once. Deletions cut 3 bases from V and 0 bases from J, with 9 bases between. This CDR3 comprises 15 residues. CDR1 MDHEN and CDR2 SYDVKM come from the germline V gene. To note about this clone: Its antigen is still unknown.

This chain connects TRBV28 to TRBJ1-3; D possibly corresponds to TRBD1 (5 bases). The source material was peripheral blood, sampled 28 days after the second AZD1222 dose. This receptor was taken from an adult who received the AZD1222 COVID-19 vaccine. DNA for the CDR3: TGTGCCAGCAGTTTTGGGGGGATCTCTGGAAACACCATATATTTT. It translates to CASSFGGISGNTIYF.